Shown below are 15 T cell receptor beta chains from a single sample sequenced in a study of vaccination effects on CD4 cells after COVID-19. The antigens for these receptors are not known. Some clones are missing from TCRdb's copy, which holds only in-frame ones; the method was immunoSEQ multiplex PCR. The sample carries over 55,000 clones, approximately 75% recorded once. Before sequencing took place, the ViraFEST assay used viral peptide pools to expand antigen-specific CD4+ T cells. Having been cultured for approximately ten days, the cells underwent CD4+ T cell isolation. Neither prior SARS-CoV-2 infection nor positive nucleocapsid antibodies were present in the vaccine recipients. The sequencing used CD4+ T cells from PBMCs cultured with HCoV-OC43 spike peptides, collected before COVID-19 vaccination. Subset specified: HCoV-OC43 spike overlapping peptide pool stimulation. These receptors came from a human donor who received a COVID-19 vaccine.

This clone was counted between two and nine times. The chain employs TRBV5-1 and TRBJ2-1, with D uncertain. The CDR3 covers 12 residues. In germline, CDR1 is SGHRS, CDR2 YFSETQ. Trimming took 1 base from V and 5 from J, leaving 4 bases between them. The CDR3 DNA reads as TGCGCCAGCAGCTTGACCAACAATGAGCAGTTCTTC. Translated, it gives CASSLTNNEQFF.

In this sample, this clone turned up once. The CDR3: CAISGGQGNYGYTF. CDR3 bases: TGTGCCATCAGTGGGGGACAGGGTAACTATGGCTACACCTTC. This rearrangement joins TRBV10-3 to TRBJ1-2; 9 nucleotides line up with TRBD1. Per the germline V gene, CDR1 is ENHRY and CDR2 is SYGVKD. Losses at the gene ends were 4 bases for V and 1 base for J; bases not matched to a gene: 1. The CDR3 runs 14 residues.

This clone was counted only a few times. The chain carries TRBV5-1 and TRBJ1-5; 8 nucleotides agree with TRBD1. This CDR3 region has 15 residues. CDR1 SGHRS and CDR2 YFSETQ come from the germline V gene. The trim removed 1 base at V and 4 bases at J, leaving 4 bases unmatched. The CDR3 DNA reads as TGCGCCAGCAGCTTGCTAGGACAGGGAAATCAGCCCCAGCATTTT. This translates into CASSLLGQGNQPQHF.

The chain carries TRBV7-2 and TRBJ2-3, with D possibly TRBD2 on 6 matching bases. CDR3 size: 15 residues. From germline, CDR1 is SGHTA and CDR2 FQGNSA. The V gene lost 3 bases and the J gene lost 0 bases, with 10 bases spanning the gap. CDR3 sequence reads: CASSLVAESTDTQYF. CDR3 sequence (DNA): TGTGCCAGCAGCTTGGTAGCGGAAAGCACAGATACGCAGTATTTT.

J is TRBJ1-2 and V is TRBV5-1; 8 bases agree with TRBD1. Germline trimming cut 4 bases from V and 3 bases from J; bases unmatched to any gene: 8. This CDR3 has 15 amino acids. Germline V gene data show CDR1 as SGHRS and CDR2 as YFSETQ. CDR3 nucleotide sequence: TGCGCCAGCAGCCCTGACAGGGGTGGAGACTATGGCTACACCTTC. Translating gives CASSPDRGGDYGYTF.

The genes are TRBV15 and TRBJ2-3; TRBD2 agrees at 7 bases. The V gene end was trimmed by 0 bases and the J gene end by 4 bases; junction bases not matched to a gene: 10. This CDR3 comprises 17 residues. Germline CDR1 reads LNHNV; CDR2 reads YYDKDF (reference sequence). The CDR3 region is CATSRDPGAGEADTQYF. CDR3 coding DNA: TGTGCCACCAGCAGAGATCCCGGGGCGGGGGAGGCAGATACGCAGTATTTT. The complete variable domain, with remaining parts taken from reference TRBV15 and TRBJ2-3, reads DAMVIQNPRYQVTQFGKPVTLSCSQTLNHNVMYWYQQKSSQAPKLLFHYYDKDFNNEADTPDNFQSRRPNTSFCFLDIRSPGLGDTAMYLCATSRDPGAGEADTQYFGPGTRLTVL.

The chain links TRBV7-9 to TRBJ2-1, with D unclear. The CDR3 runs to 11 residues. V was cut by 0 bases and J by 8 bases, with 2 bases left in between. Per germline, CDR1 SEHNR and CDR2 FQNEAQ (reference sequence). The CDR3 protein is CASSLADEQFF. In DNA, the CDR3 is TGTGCCAGCAGCTTAGCGGATGAGCAGTTCTTC.

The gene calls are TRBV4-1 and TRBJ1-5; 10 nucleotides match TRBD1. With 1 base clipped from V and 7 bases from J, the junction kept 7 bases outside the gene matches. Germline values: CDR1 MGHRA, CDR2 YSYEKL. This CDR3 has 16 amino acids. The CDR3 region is CASSQAGTGERQPQHF. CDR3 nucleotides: TGCGCCAGCAGCCAAGCAGGGACAGGGGAGCGGCAGCCCCAGCATTTT.

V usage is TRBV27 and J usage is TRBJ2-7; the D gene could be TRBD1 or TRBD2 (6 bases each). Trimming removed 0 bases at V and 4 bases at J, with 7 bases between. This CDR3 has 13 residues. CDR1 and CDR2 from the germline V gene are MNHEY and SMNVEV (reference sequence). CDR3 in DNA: TGTGCCAGCAGTTTATCAGGGGGGTACGAGCAGTACGTC. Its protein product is CASSLSGGYEQYV.

Here the CDR3 reads CASSLGVGTNEKLFF. CDR3 nucleotide sequence: TGTGCCAGCAGCTTAGGGGTAGGAACTAATGAAAAACTGTTTTTT. The gene calls are TRBV11-2 and TRBJ1-4, with D unclear. V was pared by 1 base and J by 1 base, with 7 bases between. CDR1 SGHAT and CDR2 FQNNGV come from the germline V gene. The CDR3 is made up of 15 amino acids.

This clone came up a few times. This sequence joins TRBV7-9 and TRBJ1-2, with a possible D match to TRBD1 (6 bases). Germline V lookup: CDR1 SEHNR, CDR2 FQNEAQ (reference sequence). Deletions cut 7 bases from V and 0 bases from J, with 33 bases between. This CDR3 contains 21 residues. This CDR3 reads CASNKPGQGMFPPRPNYGYTF. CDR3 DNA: TGTGCCAGCAACAAACCCGGCCAGGGGATGTTTCCGCCGAGACCTAACTATGGCTACACCTTC.

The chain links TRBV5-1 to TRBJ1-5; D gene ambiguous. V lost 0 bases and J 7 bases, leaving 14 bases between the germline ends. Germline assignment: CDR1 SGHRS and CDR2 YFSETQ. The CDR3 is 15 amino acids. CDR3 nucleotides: TGCGCCAGCAGCTTGGATGGCGGGGAGAGACAGCCCCAGCATTTT. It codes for CASSLDGGERQPQHF.

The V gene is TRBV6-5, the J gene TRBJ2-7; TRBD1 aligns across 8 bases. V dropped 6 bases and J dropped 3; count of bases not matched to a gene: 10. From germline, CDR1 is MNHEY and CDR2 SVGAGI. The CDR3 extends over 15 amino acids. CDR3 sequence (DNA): TGTGCCAGCAGACTTAAGACAGGGGAGAACTACGAGCAGTACGTC. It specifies CASRLKTGENYEQYV.

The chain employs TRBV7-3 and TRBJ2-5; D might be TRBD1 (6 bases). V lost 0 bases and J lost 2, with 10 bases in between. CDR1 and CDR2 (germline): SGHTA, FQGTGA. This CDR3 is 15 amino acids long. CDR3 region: CASSLTGAPQETQYF. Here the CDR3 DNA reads TGTGCCAGCAGCTTAACGGGGGCCCCACAAGAGACCCAGTACTTC. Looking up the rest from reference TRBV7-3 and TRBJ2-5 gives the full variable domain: GAGVSQTPSNKVTEKGKYVELRCDPISGHTALYWYRQSLGQGPEFLIYFQGTGAADDSGLPNDRFFAVRPEGSVSTLKIQRTERGDSAVYLCASSLTGAPQETQYFGPGTRLLVL.

CDR3 nucleotide sequence: TGCAGCGTTGATACATCCCGACGGGAGACTAACTATGGCTACACCTTC. This encodes CSVDTSRRETNYGYTF. The gene calls are TRBV29-1 and TRBJ1-2, with D unclear. V was shortened by 3 bases and J by 0 bases, with 17 bases between the two germline ends. CDR1 and CDR2 from the germline V gene are SQVTM and ANQGSEA. This CDR3 region has 16 residues.